This T cell receptor beta chain derives from a study of T-cell memory formation after mild COVID-19. There are many counts of this clonotype. Its antigen is as yet unknown. This CDR3 is built from 14 residues. V lost 6 bases to trimming and J lost 2 bases, with 17 bases between them. Germline CDR1 and CDR2: DFQATT and SNEGSKA (reference sequence). Study findings and constraints: The study found balanced CD4/CD8 in clones contracting day 15 to 85 and a CD4+ lean in later expanders. Clones which contracted sat mainly in CM and EM if CD4+, and in EMRA if CD8+. The finding that pre-infection memory included some responding clones suggested that cross-reactive memory joined.

TCR alpha and TCR beta cDNA libraries with sample barcodes and UMIs came from 5'RACE using constant-segment primers. TCRdb reanalysed the 5' RACE reads using MiXCR and keeps one entry per CDR3 protein. Among more than 450,000 distinct CDR3 sequences listed, about a sixth were seen once. The sequence was obtained from an adult woman who had mild COVID-19 (a few samples of this study predate the infection). Cell type and time point are not known. The sequenced sample was PBMCs or a T cell subset sorted from them (not recorded which). This chain joins TRBV20-1 and TRBJ2-7, with D tentatively TRBD1 or TRBD2 (5 bases each). The CDR3 is CSALNRDRAYEQYF. Here the CDR3 DNA reads TGCAGTGCACTCAACCGGGACCGCGCCTACGAGCAGTACTTC.